The 18 T cell receptor beta chains given below trace back to one sample, sequenced in a study of T-cell memory formation after mild COVID-19. One entry per CDR3 protein, called by TCRdb with MiXCR from the 5' RACE reads. The table records tens of thousands of distinct CDR3 sequences, approximately 21% of them present only once. Sequenced sample: PBMCs or a T cell subset sorted from them (not recorded which). These TCRs come from an adult who had mild COVID-19 (a few samples of this study predate the infection). Cell type and time point are not known.

This clonotype was seen repeatedly, ten times or more. J is TRBJ2-1 and V is TRBV6-2 or TRBV6-3; 10 bases match TRBD2. Trimming cost V 6 bases and J 3 bases; bases outside gene matches: 11. This CDR3 contains 17 residues. Looked up from germline, CDR1 is MNHEY and CDR2 is SVGEGT. For the CDR3, the DNA is TGTGCCAGCAGACCAATACTAGCGGGAAGTCTCTACAATGAGCAGTTCTTC. Protein: CASRPILAGSLYNEQFF.

This clonotype was observed many times. The V and J genes are TRBV30 and TRBJ1-5, with 12 bases identical to TRBD1. The germline V gene encodes CDR1 GTSNPN and CDR2 SVGIG (reference sequence). Germline trimming cut 2 bases from V and 4 bases from J; bases unmatched to any gene: 6. The CDR3 runs to 16 residues. CDR3: CAWSSRDRGRNQPQHF. In nucleotides, the CDR3 is TGTGCCTGGAGTTCGCGGGACAGGGGGCGTAATCAGCCCCAGCATTTT.

This clonotype was recorded many times. The gene calls are TRBV10-3 and TRBJ2-5, with D unclear. V lost 0 bases and J 6 bases, leaving 8 bases between the germline ends. Germline CDR1 reads ENHRY; CDR2 reads SYGVKD. This CDR3 is 13 amino acids long. The CDR3 region is CAISESPLQTQYF. In DNA, the CDR3 is TGTGCCATCAGTGAGTCACCGCTCCAGACCCAGTACTTC.

This clonotype was counted many times. The genes are TRBV20-1 and TRBJ1-5; 7 nucleotides match TRBD1. The CDR3 is made up of 12 amino acids. Germline values: CDR1 DFQATT, CDR2 SNEGSKA (reference sequence). V lost 5 bases, J lost 4 bases, and 2 bases stayed unmatched. CDR3 sequence (DNA): TGCAGTGCTTGGGACAGTAATCAGCCCCAGCATTTT. Translating gives CSAWDSNQPQHF.

The CDR3 region is CASSLAGTGIHEQYF. CDR3 DNA sequence: TGCGCCAGCAGCTTAGCCGGGACAGGGATACACGAGCAGTACTTC. The V and J genes are TRBV5-1 and TRBJ2-7; 9 bases are shared with TRBD1. The V and J ends lost 2 bases and 5 bases, in that order; junction bases with no gene match: 8. The CDR3 spans 15 residues. Looked up from germline, CDR1 is SGHRS and CDR2 is YFSETQ.

This clonotype was detected ten times or more. The chain carries TRBV6-1 and TRBJ1-2; maybe TRBD1 (6 bases). The ends were cut back, 8 bases at V and 1 base at J, with 14 bases in the middle. The germline V gene encodes CDR1 MNHNS and CDR2 SASEGT. The CDR3 loop spans 14 amino acids. The CDR3 DNA is TGTGCCAGCGACAGGACAAGCTTTAACTATGGCTACACCTTC. This codes for CASDRTSFNYGYTF.

This clonotype was seen a handful of times. The chain employs TRBV12-3 or TRBV12-4 and TRBJ2-5, with TRBD2 matching 15 bases. The CDR3 is made up of 17 amino acids. The V segment lost 1 base and the J segment 2 bases; nucleotides outside the gene matches: 2. DNA for the CDR3: TGTGCCAGCAGTTTAGGGGGACTAGCGGGAGGACAAGAGACCCAGTACTTC. Amino acid sequence: CASSLGGLAGGQETQYF.

The genes are TRBV5-5 and TRBJ1-1; D is undetermined. The CDR3 contains 14 residues. Trimming took 4 bases from V and 1 from J, leaving 11 bases between them. The germline CDR1 and CDR2 sequences are SGHKS and YYEKEE (reference sequence). The CDR3 nucleotides are TGTGCCAGCAGCCTACCCGTGTCGAACACTGAAGCTTTCTTT. It is translated as CASSLPVSNTEAFF.

This clonotype has at least ten counts. This chain connects TRBV5-1 to TRBJ1-1; D not resolved. V shed 2 bases and J shed 4 bases, with 9 bases lying between them. The V gene's germline CDR1 is SGHRS and CDR2 YFSETQ. This CDR3 has 13 residues. CDR3 loop: CASSFGRSTEAFF. The DNA of the CDR3 is TGCGCCAGCAGCTTTGGACGGAGCACTGAAGCTTTCTTT. The variable domain in full, completed from reference TRBV5-1 and TRBJ1-1, reads KAGVTQTPRYLIKTRGQQVTLSCSPISGHRSVSWYQQTPGQGLQFLFEYFSETQRNKGNFPGRFSGRQFSNSRSEMNVSTLELGDSALYLCASSFGRSTEAFFGQGTRLTVV.

In this sample, this clonotype is medium-sized. V usage is TRBV12-3 or TRBV12-4 and J usage is TRBJ2-1; TRBD1 might be the D (6 bases). There are 15 residues in the CDR3. Trimming took 7 bases from V and 7 from J, leaving 20 bases between them. CDR3 coding DNA: TGTGCCAGCACCCTGGGGACATTGAATAGTAATGAGCAGTTCTTC. It yields the protein CASTLGTLNSNEQFF.

Many counts were recorded for this clonotype. The rearrangement links TRBV7-9 to TRBJ2-3, with 13 bases aligning to TRBD2. The CDR3 has 15 residues. Germline V lookup: CDR1 SEHNR, CDR2 FQNEAQ (reference sequence). Unmatched junction bases numbered 5, after V lost 5 bases and J lost 6 bases. The CDR3 loop is CASSPGLAGKDTQYF. The CDR3 region has the DNA TGTGCCAGCAGCCCGGGACTAGCGGGAAAGGATACGCAGTATTTT.

The J gene is TRBJ1-1, the V gene TRBV4-1, with D possibly being TRBD1 (5 bases). From germline, CDR1 is MGHRA and CDR2 YSYEKL. V dropped 0 bases and J dropped 0 bases, with 8 bases sitting between them. The CDR3 sequence is 15 residues long. The CDR3: CASSQDGGLNTEAFF. DNA of the CDR3: TGCGCCAGCAGCCAAGATGGGGGACTGAACACTGAAGCTTTCTTT.

This clonotype was detected ten times or more. This chain connects TRBV27 to TRBJ2-7; D is unclear. The CDR3 totals 13 residues. The germline V gene encodes CDR1 MNHEY and CDR2 SMNVEV (reference sequence). Trimming took 6 bases from V and 2 from J, leaving 11 bases between them. CDR3 in amino acids: CASSQGPAYEQYF. In nucleotides, the CDR3 is TGTGCCAGCAGCCAAGGACCGGCCTACGAGCAGTACTTC.

This clonotype has at least ten counts. The V gene is TRBV7-3, the J gene TRBJ1-5; no clear D. The V end was cut by 4 bases, the J end by 0 bases, with 7 bases between. Germline V gene lookup returns CDR1 SGHTA and CDR2 FQGTGA. The CDR3 is 14 amino acids. CDR3 amino acids: CASSSDPSNQPQHF. The CDR3 coding sequence is TGTGCCAGCAGCTCAGACCCTAGCAATCAGCCCCAGCATTTT. The full variable domain, its missing parts supplied by reference TRBV7-3 and TRBJ1-5, is GAGVSQTPSNKVTEKGKYVELRCDPISGHTALYWYRQSLGQGPEFLIYFQGTGAADDSGLPNDRFFAVRPEGSVSTLKIQRTERGDSAVYLCASSSDPSNQPQHFGDGTRLSIL.

This clonotype showed up many times. This rearrangement joins TRBV7-2 to TRBJ2-5; 9 bases align to TRBD1. The CDR3 covers 16 residues. Unmatched junction bases numbered 11, after V lost 5 bases and J lost 4 bases. Germline CDR1 SGHTA, CDR2 FQGNSA. DNA for the CDR3: TGTGCCAGCAGCCCCCCATCAGGGGGACAGGGAGAGACCCAGTACTTC. Protein sequence: CASSPPSGGQGETQYF.

Ten or more counts support this clonotype. The chain carries TRBV7-2 and TRBJ1-2; tentatively, D is TRBD1 (5 bases). V lost 1 base to trimming and J lost 1 base, with 13 bases between them. The CDR3 covers 16 residues. CDR1 and CDR2 (germline): SGHTA, FQGNSA. The CDR3 region has the DNA TGTGCCAGCAGCTTAGAGTCAGGGCTGAATAACTATGGCTACACCTTC. This encodes CASSLESGLNNYGYTF.

The chain couples TRBV18 to TRBJ2-1, with TRBD1 identical over 8 bases. The CDR3 is 16 residues long. In germline, CDR1 is KGHSH, CDR2 LQKENI. Trimming at V came to 1 base and at J to 6 bases, leaving 8 bases not matched to a gene. CDR3 residues: CASSPQDRAEANEQFF. For the CDR3, the DNA is TGTGCCAGCTCACCACAGGACAGGGCGGAAGCCAATGAGCAGTTCTTC.

V is TRBV30 and J is TRBJ1-1; D might be TRBD1 (6 bases). The CDR3 spans 12 residues. The V gene lost 0 bases and the J gene lost 10 bases, with 12 bases spanning the gap. Germline CDR1 reads GTSNPN; CDR2 reads SVGIG (reference sequence). In nucleotides, the CDR3 is TGTGCCTGGAGTGTATTGGGAGGGGGAGCTTTCTTT. Translating it yields CAWSVLGGGAFF.